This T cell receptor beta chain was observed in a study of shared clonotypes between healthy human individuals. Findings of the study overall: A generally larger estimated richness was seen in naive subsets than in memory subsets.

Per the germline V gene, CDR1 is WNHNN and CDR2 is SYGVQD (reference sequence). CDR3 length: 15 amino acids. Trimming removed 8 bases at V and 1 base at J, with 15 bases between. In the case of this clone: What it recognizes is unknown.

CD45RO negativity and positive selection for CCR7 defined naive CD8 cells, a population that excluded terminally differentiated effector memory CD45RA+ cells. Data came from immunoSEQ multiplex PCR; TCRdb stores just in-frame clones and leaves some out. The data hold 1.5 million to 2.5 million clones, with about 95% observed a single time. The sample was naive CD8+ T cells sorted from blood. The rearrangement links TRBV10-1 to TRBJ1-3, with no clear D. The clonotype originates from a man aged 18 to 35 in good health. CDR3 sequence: CASGGDSLSGNTIYF. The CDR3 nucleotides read TGCGCCAGCGGAGGAGATTCCCTATCTGGAAACACCATATATTTT.